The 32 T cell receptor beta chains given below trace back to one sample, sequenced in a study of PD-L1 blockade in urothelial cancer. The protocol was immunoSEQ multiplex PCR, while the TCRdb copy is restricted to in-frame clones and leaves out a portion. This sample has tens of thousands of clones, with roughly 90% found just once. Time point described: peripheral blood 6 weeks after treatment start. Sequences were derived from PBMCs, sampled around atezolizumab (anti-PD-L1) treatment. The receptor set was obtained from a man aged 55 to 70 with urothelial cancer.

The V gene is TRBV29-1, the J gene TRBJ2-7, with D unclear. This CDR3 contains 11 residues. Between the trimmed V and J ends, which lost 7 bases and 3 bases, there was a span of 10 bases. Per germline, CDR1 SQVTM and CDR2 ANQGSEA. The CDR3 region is CSASTYYEQYF. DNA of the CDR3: TGCAGCGCCTCAACCTACTACGAGCAGTACTTC.

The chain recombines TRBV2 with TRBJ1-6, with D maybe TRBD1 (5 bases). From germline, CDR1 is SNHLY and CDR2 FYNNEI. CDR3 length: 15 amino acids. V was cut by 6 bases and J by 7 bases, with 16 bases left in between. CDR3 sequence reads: CASRRTWQGNSPLHF. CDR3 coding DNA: TGTGCCAGCAGAAGAACGTGGCAGGGAAATTCACCCCTCCACTTT.

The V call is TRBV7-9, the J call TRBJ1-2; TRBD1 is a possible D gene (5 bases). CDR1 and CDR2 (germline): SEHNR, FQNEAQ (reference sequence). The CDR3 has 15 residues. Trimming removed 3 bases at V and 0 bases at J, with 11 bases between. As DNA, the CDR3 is TGTGCCAGCAGCTTCCAGGGAGGCCCTAACTATGGCTACACCTTC. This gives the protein CASSFQGGPNYGYTF.

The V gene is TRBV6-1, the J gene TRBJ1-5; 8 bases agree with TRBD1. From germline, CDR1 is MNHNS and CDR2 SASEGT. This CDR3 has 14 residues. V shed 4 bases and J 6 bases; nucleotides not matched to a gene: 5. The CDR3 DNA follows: TGTGCCAGCAGTGGGACAGGGACTGGTCAGCCCCAGCATTTT. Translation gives CASSGTGTGQPQHF.

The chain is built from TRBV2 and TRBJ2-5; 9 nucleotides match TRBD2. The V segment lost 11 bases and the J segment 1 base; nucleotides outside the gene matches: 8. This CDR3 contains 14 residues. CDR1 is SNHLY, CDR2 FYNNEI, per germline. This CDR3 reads CAPTDSGGQETQYF. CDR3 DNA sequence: TGTGCCCCTACAGATAGCGGGGGCCAAGAGACCCAGTACTTC.

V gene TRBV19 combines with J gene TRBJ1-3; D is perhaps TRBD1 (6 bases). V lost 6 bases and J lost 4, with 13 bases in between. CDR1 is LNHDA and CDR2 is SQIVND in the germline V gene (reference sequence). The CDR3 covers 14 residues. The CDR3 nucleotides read TGTGCCAGTAGGCGGACCCAGGGGGGAAACACCATATATTTT. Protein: CASRRTQGGNTIYF.

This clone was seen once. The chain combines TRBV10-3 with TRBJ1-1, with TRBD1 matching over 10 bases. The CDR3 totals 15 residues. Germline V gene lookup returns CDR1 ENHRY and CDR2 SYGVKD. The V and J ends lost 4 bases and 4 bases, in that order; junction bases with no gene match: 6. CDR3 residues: CAISVDGTGVTEAFF. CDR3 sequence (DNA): TGTGCCATCAGTGTGGACGGGACAGGGGTCACTGAAGCTTTCTTT.

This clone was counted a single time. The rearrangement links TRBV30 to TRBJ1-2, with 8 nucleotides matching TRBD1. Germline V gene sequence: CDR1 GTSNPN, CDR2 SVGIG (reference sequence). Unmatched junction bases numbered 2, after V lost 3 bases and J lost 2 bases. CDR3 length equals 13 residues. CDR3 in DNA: TGTGCCTGGAGCCGACAGGGGAACTATGGCTACACCTTC. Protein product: CAWSRQGNYGYTF. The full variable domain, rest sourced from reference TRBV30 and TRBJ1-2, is SQTIHQWPATLVQPVGSPLSLECTVEGTSNPNLYWYRQAAGRGLQLLFYSVGIGQISSEVPQNLSASRPQDRQFILSSKKLLLSDSGFYLCAWSRQGNYGYTFGSGTRLTVV.

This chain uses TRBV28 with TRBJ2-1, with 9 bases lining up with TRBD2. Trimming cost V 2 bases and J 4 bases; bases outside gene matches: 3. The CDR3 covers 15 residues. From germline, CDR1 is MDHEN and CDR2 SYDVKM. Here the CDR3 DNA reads TGTGCCAGCAGTTTAGCGGGGGGGCCTTACAATGAGCAGTTCTTC. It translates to CASSLAGGPYNEQFF. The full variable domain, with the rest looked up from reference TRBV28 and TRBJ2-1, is DVKVTQSSRYLVKRTGEKVFLECVQDMDHENMFWYRQDPGLGLRLIYFSYDVKMKEKGDIPEGYSVSREKKERFSLILESASTNQTSMYLCASSLAGGPYNEQFFGPGTRLTVL.

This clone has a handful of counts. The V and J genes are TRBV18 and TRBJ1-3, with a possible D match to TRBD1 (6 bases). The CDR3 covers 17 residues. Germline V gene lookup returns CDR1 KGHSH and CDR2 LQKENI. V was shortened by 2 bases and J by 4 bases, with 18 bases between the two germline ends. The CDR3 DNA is TGTGCCAGCTCACCAGGACAGTTGCTCCTCGTCGGAAACACCATATATTTT. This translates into CASSPGQLLLVGNTIYF.

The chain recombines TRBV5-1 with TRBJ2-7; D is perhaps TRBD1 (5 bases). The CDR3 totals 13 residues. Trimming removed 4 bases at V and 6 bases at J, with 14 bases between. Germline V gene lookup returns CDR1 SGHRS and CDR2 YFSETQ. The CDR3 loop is CASSREEGAEQYF. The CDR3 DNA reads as TGCGCCAGCAGCCGAGAAGAAGGGGCCGAGCAGTACTTC.

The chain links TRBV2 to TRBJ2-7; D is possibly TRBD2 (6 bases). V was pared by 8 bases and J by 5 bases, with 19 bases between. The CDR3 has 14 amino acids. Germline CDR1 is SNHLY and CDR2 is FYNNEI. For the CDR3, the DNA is TGTGCCAGCCCCCCCGACGCGGGGCGGGACGAGCAGTACTTC. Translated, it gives CASPPDAGRDEQYF.

CDR3 sequence (DNA): TGTGCCAGCTCACCGGCGGGAGGCGAAAAACTGTTTTTT. Amino acid sequence: CASSPAGGEKLFF. This chain uses TRBV18 with TRBJ1-4, with D uncertain. CDR3 size: 13 residues. The V gene's germline CDR1 is KGHSH and CDR2 LQKENI. V was trimmed by 3 bases and J by 8 bases, leaving 10 bases between them.

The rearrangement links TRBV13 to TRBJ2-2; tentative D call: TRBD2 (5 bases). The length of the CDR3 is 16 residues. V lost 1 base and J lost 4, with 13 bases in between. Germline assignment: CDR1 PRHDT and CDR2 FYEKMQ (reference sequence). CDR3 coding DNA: TGTGCCAGCAGCTTAGAAGCGGCCTGGGCCACCGGGGAGCTGTTTTTT. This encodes CASSLEAAWATGELFF.

The CDR3 DNA sequence: TGTGCCGGTCAAGCGGGAGGCACAGATACGCAGTATTTT. Amino acid sequence: CAGQAGGTDTQYF. The rearrangement links TRBV2 to TRBJ2-3; 8 bases map to TRBD2. Per the germline V gene, CDR1 is SNHLY and CDR2 is FYNNEI. The CDR3 has 13 residues. V shed 11 bases and J 1 base; nucleotides not matched to a gene: 5.

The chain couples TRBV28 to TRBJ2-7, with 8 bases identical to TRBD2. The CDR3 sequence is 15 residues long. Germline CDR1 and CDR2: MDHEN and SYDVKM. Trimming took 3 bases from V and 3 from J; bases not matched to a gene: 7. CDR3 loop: CASSFPGGGSYEQYF. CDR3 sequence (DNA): TGTGCCAGCAGTTTTCCCGGGGGGGGGAGCTACGAGCAGTACTTC.

The CDR3 loop reads CASKRQGWAGQPQHF. CDR3 sequence (DNA): TGTGCCAGTAAGAGACAGGGGTGGGCTGGTCAGCCCCAGCATTTT. The chain links TRBV19 to TRBJ1-5, with 8 bases matching TRBD1. V lost 7 bases, J lost 6 bases, and 11 bases stayed unmatched. Germline V gene lookup returns CDR1 LNHDA and CDR2 SQIVND (reference sequence). This CDR3 comprises 15 residues.

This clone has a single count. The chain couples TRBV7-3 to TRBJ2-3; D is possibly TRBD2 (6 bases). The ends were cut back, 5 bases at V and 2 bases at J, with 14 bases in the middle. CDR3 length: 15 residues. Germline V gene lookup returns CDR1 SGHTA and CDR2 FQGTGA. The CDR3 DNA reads TGTGCCAGCAGCACGTACGGGGGATCCACAGATACGCAGTATTTT. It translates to CASSTYGGSTDTQYF.

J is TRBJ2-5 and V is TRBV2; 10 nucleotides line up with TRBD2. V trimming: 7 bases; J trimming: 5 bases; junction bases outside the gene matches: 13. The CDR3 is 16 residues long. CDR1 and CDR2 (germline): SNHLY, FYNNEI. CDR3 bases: TGTGCCAGCAAACGCGGCCCAACTAGCGGGGTTGAGACCCAGTACTTC. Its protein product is CASKRGPTSGVETQYF.

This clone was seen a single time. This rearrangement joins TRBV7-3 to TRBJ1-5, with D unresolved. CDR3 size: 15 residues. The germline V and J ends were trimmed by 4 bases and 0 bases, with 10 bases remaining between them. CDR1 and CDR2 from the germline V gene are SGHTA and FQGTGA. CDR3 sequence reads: CASSSVQNSNQPQHF. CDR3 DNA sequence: TGTGCCAGCAGCTCCGTACAGAATAGCAATCAGCCCCAGCATTTT.

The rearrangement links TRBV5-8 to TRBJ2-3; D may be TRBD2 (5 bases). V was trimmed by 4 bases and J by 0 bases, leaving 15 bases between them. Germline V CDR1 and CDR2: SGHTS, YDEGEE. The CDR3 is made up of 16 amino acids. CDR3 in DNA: TGTGCCAGCAGCCCCCTTGAACTAGTGAGCACAGATACGCAGTATTTT. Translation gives CASSPLELVSTDTQYF.

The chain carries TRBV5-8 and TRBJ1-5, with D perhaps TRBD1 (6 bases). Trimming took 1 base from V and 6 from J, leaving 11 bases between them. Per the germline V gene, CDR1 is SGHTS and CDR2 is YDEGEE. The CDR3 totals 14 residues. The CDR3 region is CASSLRTAPQPQHF. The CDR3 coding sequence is TGTGCCAGCAGCTTGAGGACAGCCCCTCAGCCCCAGCATTTT.

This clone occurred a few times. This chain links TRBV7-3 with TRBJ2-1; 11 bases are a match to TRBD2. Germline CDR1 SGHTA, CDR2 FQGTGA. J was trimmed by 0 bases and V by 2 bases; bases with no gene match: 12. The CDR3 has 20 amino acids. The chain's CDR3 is CASSLVGSLAGGLSYNEQFF. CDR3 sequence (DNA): TGTGCCAGCAGCTTAGTTGGCAGCCTAGCGGGGGGACTCTCCTACAATGAGCAGTTCTTC.

This CDR3 reads CASSLGRKNIQYF. The CDR3 DNA reads TGTGCCAGCAGTTTAGGCCGAAAAAACATTCAGTACTTC. The rearrangement links TRBV27 to TRBJ2-4, with D unclear. V lost 2 bases and J lost 4, with 6 bases in between. Germline values: CDR1 MNHEY, CDR2 SMNVEV (reference sequence). The CDR3 runs to 13 residues.

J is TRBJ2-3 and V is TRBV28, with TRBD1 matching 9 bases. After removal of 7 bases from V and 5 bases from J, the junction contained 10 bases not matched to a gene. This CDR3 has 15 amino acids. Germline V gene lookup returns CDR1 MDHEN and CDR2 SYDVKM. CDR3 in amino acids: CASTTWGTGKDTQYF. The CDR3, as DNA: TGTGCCAGCACCACTTGGGGGACAGGGAAAGATACGCAGTATTTT.

CDR3 region: CASSLSLNRQIRSSYNEQFF. The CDR3 region has the DNA TGTGCCAGCAGCTTATCCCTCAACCGACAGATCAGGAGCTCCTACAATGAGCAGTTCTTC. V and J are TRBV7-6 and TRBJ2-1; maybe TRBD1 (5 bases). This CDR3 has 20 amino acids. Trimming took 2 bases from V and 0 from J, leaving 23 bases between them. CDR1 and CDR2 from the germline V gene are SGHVS and FNYEAQ.

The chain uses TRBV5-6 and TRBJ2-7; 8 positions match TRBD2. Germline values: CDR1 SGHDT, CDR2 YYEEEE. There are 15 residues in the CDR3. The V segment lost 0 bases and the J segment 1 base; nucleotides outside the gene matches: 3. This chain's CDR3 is CASSLGGGPSYEQYF. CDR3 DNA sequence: TGTGCCAGCAGCTTGGGCGGGGGGCCTTCCTACGAGCAGTACTTC.

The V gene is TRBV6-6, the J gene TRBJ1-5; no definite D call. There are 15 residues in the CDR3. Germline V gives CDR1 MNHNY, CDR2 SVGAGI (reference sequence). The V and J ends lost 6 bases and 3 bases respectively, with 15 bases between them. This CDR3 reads CASSPAQRYNQPQHF. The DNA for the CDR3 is TGTGCCAGCAGCCCAGCGCAGCGATACAATCAGCCCCAGCATTTT.

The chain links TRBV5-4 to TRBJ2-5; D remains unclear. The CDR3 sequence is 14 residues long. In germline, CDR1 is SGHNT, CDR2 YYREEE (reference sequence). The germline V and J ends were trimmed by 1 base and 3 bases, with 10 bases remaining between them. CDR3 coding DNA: TGTGCCAGCAGCTTGAAAACAGTGAAAGAGACCCAGTACTTC. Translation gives CASSLKTVKETQYF.

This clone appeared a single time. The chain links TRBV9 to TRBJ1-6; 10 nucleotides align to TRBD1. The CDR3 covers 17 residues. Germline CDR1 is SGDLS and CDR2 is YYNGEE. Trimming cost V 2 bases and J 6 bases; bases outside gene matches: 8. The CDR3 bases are TGTGCCAGCAGCGTTAGTGACAGGGGGCTTGGTAATTCACCCCTCCACTTT. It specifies CASSVSDRGLGNSPLHF.

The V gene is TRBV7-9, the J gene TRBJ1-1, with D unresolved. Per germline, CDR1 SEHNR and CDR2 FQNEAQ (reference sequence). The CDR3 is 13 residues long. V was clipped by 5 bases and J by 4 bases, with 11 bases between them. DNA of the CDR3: TGTGCCAGCAGCCTGGAGGGTGGCACTGAAGCTTTCTTT. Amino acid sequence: CASSLEGGTEAFF.

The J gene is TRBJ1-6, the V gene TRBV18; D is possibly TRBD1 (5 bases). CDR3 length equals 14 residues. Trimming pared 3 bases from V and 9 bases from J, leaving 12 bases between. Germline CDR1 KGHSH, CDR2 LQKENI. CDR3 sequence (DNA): TGTGCCAGCTCACCCGCCCAGGGAGGTTCACCCCTCCACTTT. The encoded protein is CASSPAQGGSPLHF.